This TCR beta chain was identified during a study of T-cell memory formation after mild COVID-19. Study-wide results and caveats: CD4+ contracting clones lay mainly in CM and EM, CD8+ ones in EMRA. Contracting clones from day 15 to 85 showed balanced CD4/CD8; later expanders favored CD4+.

Constant-segment-primed 5'RACE gave TCR alpha and TCR beta cDNA libraries with sample barcodes and UMIs. Using its own MiXCR run on the 5' RACE reads, TCRdb lists one record per CDR3 protein. The sample carries under 300,000 distinct CDR3 sequences, roughly 8.2% recorded once. This clonotype was picked up a small number of times. The target antigen is unknown. The CDR3 contains 14 residues. Per germline, CDR1 SGHRS and CDR2 YFSETQ. Between the trimmed V and J ends, which lost 2 bases and 1 base, there was a span of 8 bases. Sequenced input: PBMCs or a T cell subset sorted from them (not recorded which). This rearrangement joins TRBV5-1 to TRBJ2-3, with unresolved D. This TCR was sampled from a man aged 18 to 30 who had mild COVID-19 (a few samples of this study predate the infection). Cell type and time point are not known. CDR3 sequence (DNA): TGCGCCAGCAGCTTACAAATAGGCACAGATACGCAGTATTTT. This translates into CASSLQIGTDTQYF.